These 21 T cell receptor beta chains were sequenced from one sample in a study of blood T cell repertoires in COVID-19. Sequenced by immunoSEQ multiplex PCR; TCRdb stores in-frame clones only, minus some. The profile covers 360,000 or so clones, with 88% appearing a single time and approximately 0.93% taken by the ten largest. Specimen: PBMCs or T cells enriched from blood (not recorded which). These TCRs come from a woman in her 30s who had been exposed to COVID-19.

The rearrangement joins TRBV28 to TRBJ2-1; 8 nucleotides line up with TRBD2. The CDR3 is 20 residues long. Germline assignment: CDR1 MDHEN and CDR2 SYDVKM. Trimming cost V 2 bases and J 0 bases; bases outside gene matches: 15. The CDR3 spells CASSLGISGGMKSSYNEQFF. The CDR3 nucleotides read TGTGCCAGCAGTTTAGGGATCAGCGGGGGAATGAAGAGCTCCTACAATGAGCAGTTCTTC. Full variable domain (outside the CDR3, taken from reference TRBV28 and TRBJ2-1): DVKVTQSSRYLVKRTGEKVFLECVQDMDHENMFWYRQDPGLGLRLIYFSYDVKMKEKGDIPEGYSVSREKKERFSLILESASTNQTSMYLCASSLGISGGMKSSYNEQFFGPGTRLTVL.

The CDR3 protein is CATARGQGNEKLFF. The CDR3 DNA reads as TGTGCCACCGCACGTGGACAGGGCAACGAAAAACTGTTTTTT. This chain links TRBV15 with TRBJ1-4, with 8 bases fitting TRBD1. CDR1 and CDR2 from the germline V gene are LNHNV and YYDKDF (reference sequence). After removal of 8 bases from V and 8 bases from J, the junction contained 10 bases not matched to a gene. This CDR3 spans 14 amino acids.

V is TRBV2 and J is TRBJ1-4, with TRBD1 identical over 10 bases. The ends lost 6 bases at V and 4 bases at J; junction bases unmatched: 5. CDR3 size: 15 residues. Germline V CDR1 and CDR2: SNHLY, FYNNEI. CDR3 in DNA: TGTGCCAGCAGACGACAGGGGGCGATTAATGAAAAACTGTTTTTT. Translating gives CASRRQGAINEKLFF.

The chain uses TRBV3-1 (or the pseudogene TRBV3-2) and TRBJ1-2; TRBD1 aligns across 7 bases. Germline loops: CDR1 LGHDT, CDR2 YNNKEL (reference sequence). V was clipped by 1 base and J by 8 bases; unmatched bases: 7. The CDR3 contains 14 residues. This CDR3 reads CASSQGDRVGGYTF. The CDR3 DNA reads TGTGCCAGCAGCCAAGGAGACAGGGTGGGAGGCTACACCTTC.

This chain uses TRBV12-3 or TRBV12-4 with TRBJ2-3, with D unclear. The CDR3 length is 12 residues. Between the trimmed V and J ends, which lost 3 bases and 7 bases, there was a span of 8 bases. CDR3 sequence reads: CASSFTVNTQYF. As DNA, the CDR3 is TGTGCCAGCAGTTTCACGGTGAATACGCAGTATTTT.

The chain couples TRBV28 to TRBJ2-7, with 9 positions matching TRBD2. This CDR3 contains 18 residues. V was clipped by 3 bases and J by 1 base; unmatched bases: 13. The germline CDR1 and CDR2 sequences are MDHEN and SYDVKM. CDR3 nucleotides: TGTGCCAGCAGTTTTTCGTCTAGGTTGGGACTAGCTTCCTACGAGCAGTACTTC. Translating it yields CASSFSSRLGLASYEQYF.

The V call is TRBV2, the J call TRBJ2-2, with 14 positions matching TRBD2. V shed 8 bases and J 6 bases; nucleotides not matched to a gene: 5. The V gene's germline CDR1 is SNHLY and CDR2 FYNNEI. The CDR3 is 15 amino acids. The CDR3 bases are TGTGCCAGCTCACCGGGACTAGCGGGAGCCGGGGAGCTGTTTTTT. This translates into CASSPGLAGAGELFF.

The chain uses TRBV5-4 and TRBJ2-7; TRBD1 aligns across 8 bases. CDR1 SGHNT and CDR2 YYREEE come from the germline V gene (reference sequence). V shed 4 bases and J 5 bases; nucleotides not matched to a gene: 8. The CDR3 runs 14 residues. CDR3 sequence: CASSPRDRTDEQYF. The CDR3 DNA reads TGTGCCAGCAGCCCTAGGGACAGGACCGACGAGCAGTACTTC.

The V call is TRBV24-1, the J call TRBJ2-3, with D possibly TRBD2 on 7 matching bases. Germline-derived CDR1 and CDR2 are KGHDR and SFDVKD. The CDR3 length is 14 residues. Trimming removed 5 bases from V and 6 bases from J, with 14 bases in between. CDR3 sequence reads: CATSVGGARDTQYF. Written as DNA, the CDR3 is TGTGCCACCAGTGTTGGGGGGGCCAGGGATACGCAGTATTTT.

About this clone: Other DNA sequences of this sample code for an identical CDR3. The chain links TRBV3-1 (or the pseudogene TRBV3-2) to TRBJ2-7, with 12 bases lining up with TRBD2. J was trimmed by 4 bases and V by 4 bases; bases with no gene match: 5. Per germline, CDR1 LGHDT and CDR2 YNNKEL (reference sequence). The CDR3 sequence is 15 residues long. The CDR3 is CASSPRLAGGYEQYF. CDR3 nucleotide sequence: TGTGCCAGCAGCCCGCGGCTAGCGGGAGGGTACGAGCAGTACTTC.

The chain carries TRBV19 and TRBJ2-3, with D maybe TRBD2 (5 bases). CDR3 length equals 16 residues. V dropped 4 bases and J dropped 0 bases, with 14 bases sitting between them. Germline loops: CDR1 LNHDA, CDR2 SQIVND (reference sequence). The CDR3 DNA sequence: TGTGCCAGTAGTAGCCGGCGAGGGTCTAGCACAGATACGCAGTATTTT. Its translation is CASSSRRGSSTDTQYF. Complete variable domain (other parts from reference TRBV19 and TRBJ2-3): DGGITQSPKYLFRKEGQNVTLSCEQNLNHDAMYWYRQDPGQGLRLIYYSQIVNDFQKGDIAEGYSVSREKKESFPLTVTSAQKNPTAFYLCASSSRRGSSTDTQYFGPGTRLTVL.

The chain uses TRBV10-3 and TRBJ2-1; 7 positions agree with TRBD2. Germline V gene data show CDR1 as ENHRY and CDR2 as SYGVKD. Unmatched junction bases numbered 11, after V lost 8 bases and J lost 4 bases. The CDR3 is made up of 15 amino acids. CDR3 in amino acids: CAIAVGGNQYNEQFF. The DNA for the CDR3 is TGTGCCATCGCGGTGGGGGGGAATCAATACAATGAGCAGTTCTTC.

The rearrangement joins TRBV9 to TRBJ1-1; 10 bases are shared with TRBD1. V lost 3 bases to trimming and J lost 3 bases; unmatched junction nucleotides: 5. Looked up from germline, CDR1 is SGDLS and CDR2 is YYNGEE. This CDR3 is built from 15 residues. The CDR3 is CASSETGTGDTEAFF. Written as DNA, the CDR3 is TGTGCCAGCAGCGAGACCGGGACAGGGGACACTGAAGCTTTCTTT.

The chain carries TRBV5-8 and TRBJ1-1; unclear D gene. The CDR3 extends over 17 amino acids. The germline V gene encodes CDR1 SGHTS and CDR2 YDEGEE. Deletions cut 0 bases from V and 1 base from J, with 16 bases between. This chain's CDR3 is CASSLGTSREWNTEAFF. CDR3 in DNA: TGTGCCAGCAGCTTGGGCACCTCAAGGGAGTGGAACACTGAAGCTTTCTTT.

J is TRBJ2-5 and V is TRBV9; tentative D call: TRBD2 (6 bases). Germline loops: CDR1 SGDLS, CDR2 YYNGEE. The CDR3 is 17 amino acids. The ends were cut back, 0 bases at V and 3 bases at J, with 18 bases in the middle. The CDR3 loop reads CASSVGEWDLGEETQYF. Here the CDR3 DNA reads TGTGCCAGCAGCGTAGGGGAATGGGACTTGGGGGAAGAGACCCAGTACTTC.

The chain has TRBV28 and TRBJ1-1; TRBD1 matches at 8 bases. V lost 3 bases and J lost 3; bases outside the gene matches: 3. The CDR3 contains 14 residues. CDR1 is MDHEN, CDR2 SYDVKM, per germline. The CDR3 DNA sequence: TGTGCCAGCAGTTTGTACAGGGGGGACACTGAAGCTTTCTTT. The encoded protein is CASSLYRGDTEAFF.

The chain combines TRBV12-3 or TRBV12-4 with TRBJ2-5; 8 nucleotides match TRBD2. The trim removed 9 bases at V and 2 bases at J, leaving 2 bases unmatched. The CDR3 consists of 12 residues. DNA for the CDR3: TGTGCCAGGGTAGCGGGACAAGAGACCCAGTACTTC. Encoded protein: CARVAGQETQYF.

The chain recombines TRBV5-1 with TRBJ2-5; 7 bases are shared with TRBD1. The CDR3 sequence is 17 residues long. CDR1 is SGHRS, CDR2 YFSETQ, per germline. V was clipped by 0 bases and J by 1 base; unmatched bases: 9. CDR3 sequence reads: CASSLVGDSLIQETQYF. In nucleotides, the CDR3 is TGCGCCAGCAGCTTGGTAGGGGACAGCCTGATCCAAGAGACCCAGTACTTC.

CDR3 residues: CASSPPTSASTDTQYF. The DNA of the CDR3 is TGTGCCAGCAGCCCCCCGACTAGCGCAAGCACAGATACGCAGTATTTT. V usage is TRBV9 and J usage is TRBJ2-3, with 8 bases lining up with TRBD2. The CDR3 extends over 16 amino acids. V trimming: 4 bases; J trimming: 0 bases; junction bases outside the gene matches: 7. In germline, CDR1 is SGDLS, CDR2 YYNGEE.

The V and J genes are TRBV3-1 (or the pseudogene TRBV3-2) and TRBJ2-7, with 7 bases matching TRBD1. The CDR3 runs 15 residues. V lost 1 base to trimming and J lost 0 bases; unmatched junction nucleotides: 3. Germline V lookup: CDR1 LGHDT, CDR2 YNNKEL (reference sequence). Here the CDR3 reads CASSQARGSSYEQYF. The CDR3 region has the DNA TGTGCCAGCAGCCAAGCCAGGGGGTCCTCCTACGAGCAGTACTTC.

This chain connects TRBV9 to TRBJ2-6, with 13 bases fitting TRBD2. CDR3 length: 20 residues. The V and J ends lost 0 bases and 0 bases, in that order; junction bases with no gene match: 6. Germline values: CDR1 SGDLS, CDR2 YYNGEE. The CDR3 loop reads CASSVGPLAGGTSGANVLTF. The DNA for the CDR3 is TGTGCCAGCAGCGTAGGCCCACTAGCGGGAGGGACCTCTGGGGCCAACGTCCTGACTTTC.